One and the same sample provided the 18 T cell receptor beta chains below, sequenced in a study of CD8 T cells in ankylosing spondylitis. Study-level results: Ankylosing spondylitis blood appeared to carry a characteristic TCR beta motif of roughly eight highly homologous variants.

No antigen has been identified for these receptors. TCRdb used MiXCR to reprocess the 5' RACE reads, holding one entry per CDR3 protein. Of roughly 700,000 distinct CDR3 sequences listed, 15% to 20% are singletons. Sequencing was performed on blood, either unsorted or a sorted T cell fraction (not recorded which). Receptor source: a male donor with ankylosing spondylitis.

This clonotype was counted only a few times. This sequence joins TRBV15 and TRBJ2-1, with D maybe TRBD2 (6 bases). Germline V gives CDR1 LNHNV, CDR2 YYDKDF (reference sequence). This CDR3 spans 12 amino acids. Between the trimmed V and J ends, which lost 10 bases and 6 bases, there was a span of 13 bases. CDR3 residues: CASGELGNEQFF. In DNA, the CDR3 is TGTGCCAGCGGGGAGTTGGGCAATGAGCAGTTCTTC.

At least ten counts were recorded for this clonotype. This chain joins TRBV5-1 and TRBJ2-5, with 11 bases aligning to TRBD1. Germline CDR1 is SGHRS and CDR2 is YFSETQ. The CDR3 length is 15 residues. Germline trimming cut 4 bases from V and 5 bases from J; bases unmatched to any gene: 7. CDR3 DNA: TGCGCCAGCAGCCGCGGGACAGGGGGTAGGGAGACCCAGTACTTC. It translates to CASSRGTGGRETQYF. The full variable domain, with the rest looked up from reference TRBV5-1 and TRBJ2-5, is KAGVTQTPRYLIKTRGQQVTLSCSPISGHRSVSWYQQTPGQGLQFLFEYFSETQRNKGNFPGRFSGRQFSNSRSEMNVSTLELGDSALYLCASSRGTGGRETQYFGPGTRLLVL.

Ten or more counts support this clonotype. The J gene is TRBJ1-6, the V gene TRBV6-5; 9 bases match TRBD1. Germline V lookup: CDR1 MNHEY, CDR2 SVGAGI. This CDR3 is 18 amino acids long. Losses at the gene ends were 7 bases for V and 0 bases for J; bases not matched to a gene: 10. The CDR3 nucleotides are TGTGCCAGCAAATACTTCGGACAGGGGAGCTCCTATAATTCACCCCTCCACTTT. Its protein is CASKYFGQGSSYNSPLHF.

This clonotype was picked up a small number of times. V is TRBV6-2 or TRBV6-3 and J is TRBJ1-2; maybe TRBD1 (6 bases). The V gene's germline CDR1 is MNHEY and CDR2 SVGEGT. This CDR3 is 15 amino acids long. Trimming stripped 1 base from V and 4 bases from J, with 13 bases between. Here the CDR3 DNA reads TGTGCCAGCAGTTACTGGGGAACGGACAGCTATGGCTACACCTTC. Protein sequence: CASSYWGTDSYGYTF.

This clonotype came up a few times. CDR3 region: CSAGTVPYYNEQFF. The CDR3 nucleotides are TGCAGTGCTGGGACAGTCCCCTACTACAATGAGCAGTTCTTC. V and J are TRBV20-1 and TRBJ2-1, with 7 nucleotides matching TRBD1. CDR1 and CDR2 (germline): DFQATT, SNEGSKA (reference sequence). Unmatched junction bases numbered 7, after V lost 5 bases and J lost 3 bases. The CDR3 runs to 14 residues.

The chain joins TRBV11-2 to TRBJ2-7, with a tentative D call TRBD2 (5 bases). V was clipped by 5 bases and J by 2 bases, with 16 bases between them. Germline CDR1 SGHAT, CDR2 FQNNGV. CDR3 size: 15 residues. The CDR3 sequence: CASSMTNPGAYEQYF. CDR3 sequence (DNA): TGTGCCAGCAGCATGACAAACCCCGGGGCCTACGAGCAGTACTTC.

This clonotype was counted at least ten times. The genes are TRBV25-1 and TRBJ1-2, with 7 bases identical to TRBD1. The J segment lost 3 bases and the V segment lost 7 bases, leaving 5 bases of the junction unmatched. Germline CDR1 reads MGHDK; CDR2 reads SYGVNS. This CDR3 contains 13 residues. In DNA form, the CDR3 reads TGTGCCAGCAAACCCGGGACAGACTATGGCTACACCTTC. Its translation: CASKPGTDYGYTF.

CDR3 sequence (DNA): TGCGCCAGCAGCTTGCGGTCCGCCAACGCAGATACGCAGTATTTT. Its protein is CASSLRSANADTQYF. The chain combines TRBV5-1 with TRBJ2-3; no clear D gene. The length of the CDR3 is 15 residues. The germline gives CDR1 SGHRS, CDR2 YFSETQ. The ends were cut back, 1 base at V and 4 bases at J, with 13 bases in the middle.

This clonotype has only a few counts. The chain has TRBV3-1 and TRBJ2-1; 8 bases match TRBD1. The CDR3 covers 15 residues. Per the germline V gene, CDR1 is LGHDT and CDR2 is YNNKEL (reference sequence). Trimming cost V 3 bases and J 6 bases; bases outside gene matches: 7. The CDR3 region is CASSHAGGIFNEQFF. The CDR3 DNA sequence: TGTGCCAGCAGCCATGCAGGGGGCATTTTCAATGAGCAGTTCTTC.

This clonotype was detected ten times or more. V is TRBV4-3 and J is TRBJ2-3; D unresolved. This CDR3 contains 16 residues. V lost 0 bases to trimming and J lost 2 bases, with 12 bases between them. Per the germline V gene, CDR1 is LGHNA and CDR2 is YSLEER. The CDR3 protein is CASSQEGGFTTDTQYF. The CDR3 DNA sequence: TGCGCCAGCAGCCAAGAAGGTGGTTTTACCACAGATACGCAGTATTTT.

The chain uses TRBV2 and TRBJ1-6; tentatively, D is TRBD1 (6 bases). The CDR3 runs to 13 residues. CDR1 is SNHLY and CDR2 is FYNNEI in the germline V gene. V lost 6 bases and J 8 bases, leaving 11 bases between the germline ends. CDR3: CASREDSYSPLHF. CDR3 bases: TGTGCCAGCAGAGAGGACAGCTATTCACCCCTCCACTTT.

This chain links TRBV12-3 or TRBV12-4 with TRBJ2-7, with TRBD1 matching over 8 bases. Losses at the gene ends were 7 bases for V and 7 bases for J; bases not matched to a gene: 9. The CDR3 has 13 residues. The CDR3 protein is CASTDQGAREQYF. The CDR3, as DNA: TGTGCCAGCACCGACCAGGGGGCGCGTGAGCAGTACTTC.

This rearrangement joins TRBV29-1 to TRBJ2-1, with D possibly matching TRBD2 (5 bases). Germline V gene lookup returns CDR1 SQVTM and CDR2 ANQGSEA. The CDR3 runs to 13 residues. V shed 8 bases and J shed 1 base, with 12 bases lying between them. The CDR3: CSHSAASYNEQFF. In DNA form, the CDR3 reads TGCAGCCATTCAGCGGCATCCTACAATGAGCAGTTCTTC.

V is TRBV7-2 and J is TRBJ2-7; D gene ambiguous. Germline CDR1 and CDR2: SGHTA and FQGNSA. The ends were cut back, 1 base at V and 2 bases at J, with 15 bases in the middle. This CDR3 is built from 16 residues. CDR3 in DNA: TGTGCCAGCAGCTTAGGGTCGGGTACTCACGCCTACGAGCAGTACTTC. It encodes CASSLGSGTHAYEQYF. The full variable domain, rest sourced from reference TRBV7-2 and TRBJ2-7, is GAGVSQSPSNKVTEKGKDVELRCDPISGHTALYWYRQSLGQGLEFLIYFQGNSAPDKSGLPSDRFSAERTGGSVSTLTIQRTQQEDSAVYLCASSLGSGTHAYEQYFGPGTRLTVT.

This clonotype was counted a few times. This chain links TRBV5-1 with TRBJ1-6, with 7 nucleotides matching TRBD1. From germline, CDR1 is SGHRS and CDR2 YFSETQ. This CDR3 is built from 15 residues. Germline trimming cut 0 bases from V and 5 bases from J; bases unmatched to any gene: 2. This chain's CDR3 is CASSLEGADNSPLHF. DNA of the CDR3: TGCGCCAGCAGCTTGGAGGGGGCCGATAATTCACCCCTCCACTTT. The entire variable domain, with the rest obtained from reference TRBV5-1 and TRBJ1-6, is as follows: KAGVTQTPRYLIKTRGQQVTLSCSPISGHRSVSWYQQTPGQGLQFLFEYFSETQRNKGNFPGRFSGRQFSNSRSEMNVSTLELGDSALYLCASSLEGADNSPLHFGNGTRLTVT.

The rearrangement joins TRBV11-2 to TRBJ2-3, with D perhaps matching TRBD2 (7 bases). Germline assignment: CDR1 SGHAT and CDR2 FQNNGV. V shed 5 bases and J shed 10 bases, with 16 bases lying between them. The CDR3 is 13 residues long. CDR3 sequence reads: CASSLRGEGAQYF. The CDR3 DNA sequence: TGTGCCAGCAGCCTAAGAGGGGAGGGGGCGCAGTATTTT.

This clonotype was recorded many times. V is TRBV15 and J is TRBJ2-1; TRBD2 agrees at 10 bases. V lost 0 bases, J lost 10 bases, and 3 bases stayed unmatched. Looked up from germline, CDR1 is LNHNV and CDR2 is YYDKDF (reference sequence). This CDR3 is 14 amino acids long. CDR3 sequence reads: CATSRDFSGGEQFF. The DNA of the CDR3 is TGTGCCACCAGCAGAGATTTTAGCGGGGGGGAGCAGTTCTTC. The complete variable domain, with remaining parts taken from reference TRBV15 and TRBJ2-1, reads DAMVIQNPRYQVTQFGKPVTLSCSQTLNHNVMYWYQQKSSQAPKLLFHYYDKDFNNEADTPDNFQSRRPNTSFCFLDIRSPGLGDTAMYLCATSRDFSGGEQFFGPGTRLTVL.

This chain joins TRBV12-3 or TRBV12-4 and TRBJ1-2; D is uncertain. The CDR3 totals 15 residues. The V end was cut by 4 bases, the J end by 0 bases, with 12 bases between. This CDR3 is CASSSNSPANYGYTF. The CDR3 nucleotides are TGTGCCAGCAGTTCAAACAGTCCCGCTAACTATGGCTACACCTTC.